Listed below are T cell receptor beta chains from one sample, sequenced in a study of T cells in Graves' hyperthyroidism and ophthalmopathy. TCRdb re-analysed the multiplex PCR reads in MiXCR, keeping a single row per CDR3 protein. This sample has approximately 610,000 distinct CDR3 sequences, with about 15% found just once. Sequencing was carried out using blood. Receptor source: a woman aged 40 to 50 with Graves' ophthalmopathy. Each CDR3 is given with its conserved first and last residue. D genes are given only for firm matches. Clone size, where shown, is once, few, many, or a class for clones that have expanded.

size	J	D	V	DNA	CDR3
NA	TRBJ2-7	NA	TRBV12-3/TRBV12-4	TGTGCCAGCAGTTTAGTCGCCAGGGAGGACGAGCAGTACTTC	CASSLVAREDEQYF
NA	TRBJ2-7	TRBD1	TRBV4-1	TGCGCCAGCAGCCAAGATGAGGGACAGGGCAATCTTGAGCAGTACTTC	CASSQDEGQGNLEQYF
many	TRBJ2-7	TRBD2	TRBV7-9	TGTGCCAGCAACGGCGGGAGTGGGTCCTACGAGCAGTACTTC	CASNGGSGSYEQYF
many	TRBJ1-5	NA	TRBV28	TGTGCCAGCAGTTTATCGGCGCCGCCGTCCCAGCATTTT	CASSLSAPPSQHF
many	TRBJ1-2	NA	TRBV6-2/TRBV6-3	TGTGCCAGCAGTTACTCGAATAGGGCGCAGTCGACGAACTATGGCTACACCTTC	CASSYSNRAQSTNYGYTF
many	TRBJ2-5	NA	TRBV6-2/TRBV6-3	TGTGCCAGCACGTGGAGGAGGGGGGGGGAGACCCAGTACTTC	CASTWRRGGETQYF
many	TRBJ1-5	TRBD1	TRBV2	TGTGCCAGCAGTGAAAACAGGGGGCTGAATCAGCCCCAGCATTTT	CASSENRGLNQPQHF
NA	TRBJ1-2	NA	TRBV4-1	TGCGCCAGCAGCCAAGTCCGACCCGGGACACCCCTTTCTGTCACCTTC	CASSQVRPGTPLSVTF
many	TRBJ1-2	NA	TRBV11-2	TGTGCCAGCAGCTTAGGGATCGGTGGCTACACCTTC	CASSLGIGGYTF
many	TRBJ1-5	TRBD1	TRBV12-3/TRBV12-4	TGTGCCAGCAGTTACCCCTACAGGGGTGAGCCCCAGCATTTT	CASSYPYRGEPQHF
NA	TRBJ1-1	NA	TRBV12-3/TRBV12-4	TGTGCCAGCAGTTCGACAACTGAAGCTTTCTTT	CASSSTTEAFF
many	TRBJ1-1	NA	TRBV10-3	TGTGCCATCAGTGAGTCGGCTCCCCGGGAGGACACTGAAGCTTTCTTT	CAISESAPREDTEAFF
NA	TRBJ2-1	NA	TRBV18	TGTGCCAGCTCACCCGGACAGAGCCTTGGCAATGAGCAGTTCTTC	CASSPGQSLGNEQFF
many	TRBJ1-5	NA	TRBV29-1	TGCAGCGTAGGGCTTGGAGGTGGCAATCAGCCCCAGCATTTT	CSVGLGGGNQPQHF
many	TRBJ1-2	TRBD1	TRBV25-1	TGTGTCAGCAGCGACAAGGGACAGGGGAACTATGGCTACACCTTC	CVSSDKGQGNYGYTF
many	TRBJ1-2	NA	TRBV6-2/TRBV6-3	TGTGCCAGCAGCCACGGACAGGGCTACACCTTC	CASSHGQGYTF
many	TRBJ2-7	NA	TRBV28	TGTGCCAGCAGTTTCGGGACGATGACCTACGAGCAGTACTTC	CASSFGTMTYEQYF
once	TRBJ2-4	NA	TRBV28	TGTGCCAGCAGTCGTCGACAGATAACAAACATTCAGTACTTC	CASSRRQITNIQYF
many	TRBJ2-7	TRBD1	TRBV28	TGTGCCAGCACCACGACAGGGTTCGGATACGAGCAGTACTTC	CASTTTGFGYEQYF
NA	TRBJ2-7	TRBD1	TRBV19	TGTGCCAGTAGTAGAGCCGGGACAGGGGCTTACGAGCAGTACTTC	CASSRAGTGAYEQYF
NA	TRBJ1-1	NA	TRBV20-1	TGCAGTGCTAGAGATCAAGAGGGCTACACTGAAGCTTTCTTT	CSARDQEGYTEAFF
many	TRBJ1-2	NA	TRBV28	TGTGCCAGCAGTTTATCGGCCACGAAGAGTGGCTACACCTTC	CASSLSATKSGYTF
many	TRBJ2-3	NA	TRBV12-3/TRBV12-4	TGTGCCAGCGGAGACAAGTACACAGATACGCAGTATTTT	CASGDKYTDTQYF
many	TRBJ2-7	NA	TRBV28	TGTGCCAGCACCTCACCTACAGGGTTGTCCTACGAGCAGTACTTC	CASTSPTGLSYEQYF
many	TRBJ2-2	NA	TRBV28	TGTGCCAGCAGTTTTGAGCGGGCGAACACCGGGGAGCTGTTTTTT	CASSFERANTGELFF
few	TRBJ1-2	NA	TRBV7-9	TGTGCCAGCAGCTTACCCCGTGGCGGGGCGGATGGCTACACCTTC	CASSLPRGGADGYTF